These T cell receptor beta chains were read from a single sample in a study of blood T cell repertoires in COVID-19. The method was immunoSEQ multiplex PCR; TCRdb's version includes in-frame clones alone and lacks a portion of them. The sample yields about 120,000 clones, around 86% seen once. Material: peripheral blood. The receptors here all came from a woman between 70 and 85 years old with acute or convalescent COVID-19. Both conserved end residues are part of each CDR3. Each record gives: D gene, V gene, CDR3 protein. D genes are given only for firm matches.

>TRBD1|TRBV6-2/TRBV6-3
CASSMGQGAFGNQPQHF
>TRBD2|TRBV2
CASSSEVAGGAKTQYF
>NA|TRBV30
CAWSVKGLFGEQYF
>TRBD1|TRBV30
CAFGTEPNSPLHF
>TRBD1|TRBV9
CASSVGWAGQGNYGYTF
>NA|TRBV12-5
CASADSYNTGELFF
>NA|TRBV5-1
CASSLLPIGEEAFF
>TRBD2|TRBV5-6
CASSPTEGGGATGELFF
>NA|TRBV7-9
CASSYTQETQYF
>TRBD1|TRBV7-2
CASSVDRGNTGELFF
>NA|TRBV19
CASSTTPGATGELFF
>NA|TRBV10-1
CASSPGRGLVF
>NA|TRBV5-5
CASSLLGGTDTQYF
>NA|TRBV11-3
CASSRGAFF
>TRBD2|TRBV7-2
CASSLGAGGNNEQFF
>NA|TRBV3-1/TRBV3-2
CASSQGLGQGISSNQPQHF